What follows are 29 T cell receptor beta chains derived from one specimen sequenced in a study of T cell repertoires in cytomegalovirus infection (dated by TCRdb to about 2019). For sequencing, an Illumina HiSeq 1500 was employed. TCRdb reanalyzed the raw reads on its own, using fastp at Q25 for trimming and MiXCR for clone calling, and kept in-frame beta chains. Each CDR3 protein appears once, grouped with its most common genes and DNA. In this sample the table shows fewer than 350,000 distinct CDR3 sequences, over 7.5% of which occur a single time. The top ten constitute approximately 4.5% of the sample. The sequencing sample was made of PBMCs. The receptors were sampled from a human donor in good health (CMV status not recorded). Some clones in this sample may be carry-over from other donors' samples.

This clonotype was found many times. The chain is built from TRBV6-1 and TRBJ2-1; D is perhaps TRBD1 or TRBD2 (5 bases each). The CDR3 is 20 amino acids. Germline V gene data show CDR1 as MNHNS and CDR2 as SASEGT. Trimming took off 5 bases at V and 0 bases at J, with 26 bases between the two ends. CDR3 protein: CASSTPFVGPKTSSYNEQFF. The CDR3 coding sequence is TGTGCCAGCAGTACCCCGTTTGTGGGACCGAAGACGAGCTCCTACAATGAGCAGTTCTTC.

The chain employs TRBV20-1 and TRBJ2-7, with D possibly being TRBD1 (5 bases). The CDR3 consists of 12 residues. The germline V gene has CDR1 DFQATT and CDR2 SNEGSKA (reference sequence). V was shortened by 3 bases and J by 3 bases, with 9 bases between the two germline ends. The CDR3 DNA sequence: TGCAGTGCTAGGGCAGGGATCTACGAGCAGTACTTC. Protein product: CSARAGIYEQYF.

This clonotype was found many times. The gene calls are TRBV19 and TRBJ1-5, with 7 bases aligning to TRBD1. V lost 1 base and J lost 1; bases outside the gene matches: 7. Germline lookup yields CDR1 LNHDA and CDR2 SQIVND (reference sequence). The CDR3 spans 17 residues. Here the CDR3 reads CASSIANDRESNQPQHF. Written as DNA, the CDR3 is TGTGCCAGTAGTATAGCGAATGACAGGGAAAGCAATCAGCCCCAGCATTTT. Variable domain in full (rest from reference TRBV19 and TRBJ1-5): DGGITQSPKYLFRKEGQNVTLSCEQNLNHDAMYWYRQDPGQGLRLIYYSQIVNDFQKGDIAEGYSVSREKKESFPLTVTSAQKNPTAFYLCASSIANDRESNQPQHFGDGTRLSIL.

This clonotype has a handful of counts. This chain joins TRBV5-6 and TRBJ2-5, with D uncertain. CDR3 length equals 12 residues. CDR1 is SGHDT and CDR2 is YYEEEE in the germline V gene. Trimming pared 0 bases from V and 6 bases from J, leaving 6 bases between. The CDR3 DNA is TGTGCCAGCAGCTTGGTAATGCAGACCCAGTACTTC. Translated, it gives CASSLVMQTQYF.

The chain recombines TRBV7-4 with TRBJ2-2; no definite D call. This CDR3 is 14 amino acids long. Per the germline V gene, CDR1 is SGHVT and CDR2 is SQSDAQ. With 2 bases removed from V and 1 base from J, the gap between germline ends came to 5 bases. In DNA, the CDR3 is TGTGCCAGCAGCTTAAGGCTGAACACCGGGGAGCTGTTTTTT. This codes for CASSLRLNTGELFF.

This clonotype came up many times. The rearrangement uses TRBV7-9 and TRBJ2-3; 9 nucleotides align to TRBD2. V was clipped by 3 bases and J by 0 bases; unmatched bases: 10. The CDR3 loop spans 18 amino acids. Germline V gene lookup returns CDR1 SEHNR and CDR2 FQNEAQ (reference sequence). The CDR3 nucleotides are TGTGCCAGCAGCTTGAAGACTAGCGGTCCTCCTAGCACAGATACGCAGTATTTT. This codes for CASSLKTSGPPSTDTQYF.

The CDR3 here is CASSSGWGYTF. The CDR3 nucleotides read TGCGCCAGCAGCTCCGGGTGGGGCTACACCTTC. The gene calls are TRBV4-3 and TRBJ1-2, with unresolved D. CDR3 length: 11 residues. CDR1 is LGHNA and CDR2 is YSLEER in the germline V gene. V lost 5 bases and J lost 8, with 9 bases in between.

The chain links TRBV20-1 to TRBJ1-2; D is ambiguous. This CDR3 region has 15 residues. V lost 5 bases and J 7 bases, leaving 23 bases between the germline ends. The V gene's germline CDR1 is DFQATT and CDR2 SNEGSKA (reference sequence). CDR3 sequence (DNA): TGCAGTGCTTCCGCTTCGGTGGGGTGGTACTGTGGCTACACCTTC. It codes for CSASASVGWYCGYTF.

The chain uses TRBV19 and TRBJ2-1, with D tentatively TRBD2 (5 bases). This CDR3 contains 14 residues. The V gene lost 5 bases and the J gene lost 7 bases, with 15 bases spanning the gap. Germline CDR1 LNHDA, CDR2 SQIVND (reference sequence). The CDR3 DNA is TGTGCCAGTAGTTCCCCCGGGATAGCGAATGAGCAGTTCTTC. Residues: CASSSPGIANEQFF.

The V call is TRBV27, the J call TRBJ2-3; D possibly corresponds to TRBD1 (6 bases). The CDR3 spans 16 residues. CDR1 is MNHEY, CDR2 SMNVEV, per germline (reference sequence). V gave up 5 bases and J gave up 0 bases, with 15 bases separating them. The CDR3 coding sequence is TGTGCCAGCAGTCCTTGGACAGCCTCTAGCACAGATACGCAGTATTTT. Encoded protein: CASSPWTASSTDTQYF.

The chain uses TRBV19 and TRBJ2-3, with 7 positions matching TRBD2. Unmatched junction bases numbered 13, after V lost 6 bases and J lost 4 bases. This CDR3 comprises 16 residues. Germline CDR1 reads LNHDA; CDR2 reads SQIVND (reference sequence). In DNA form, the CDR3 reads TGTGCCAGTAGCCGCGGGGGAAGGAGGCTCTCAGATACGCAGTATTTT. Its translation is CASSRGGRRLSDTQYF.

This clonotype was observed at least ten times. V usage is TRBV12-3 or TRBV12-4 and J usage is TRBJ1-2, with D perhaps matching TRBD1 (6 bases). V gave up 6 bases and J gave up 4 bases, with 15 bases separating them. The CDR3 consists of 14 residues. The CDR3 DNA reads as TGTGCCAGCAGAATACAGGGAAGAGGCTATGGCTACACCTTC. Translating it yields CASRIQGRGYGYTF.

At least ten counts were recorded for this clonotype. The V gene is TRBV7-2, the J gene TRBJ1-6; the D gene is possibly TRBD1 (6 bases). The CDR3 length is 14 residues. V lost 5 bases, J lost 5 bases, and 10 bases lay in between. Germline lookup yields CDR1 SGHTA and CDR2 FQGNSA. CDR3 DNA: TGTGCCAGCAGCAGAACAGGGAATAATTCACCCCTCCACTTT. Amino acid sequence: CASSRTGNNSPLHF.

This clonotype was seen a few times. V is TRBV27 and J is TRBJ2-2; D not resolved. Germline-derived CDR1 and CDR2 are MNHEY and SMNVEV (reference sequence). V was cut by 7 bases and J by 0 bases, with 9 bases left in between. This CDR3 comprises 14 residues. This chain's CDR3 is CASKGRPNTGELFF. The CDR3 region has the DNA TGTGCCAGCAAGGGAAGACCGAACACCGGGGAGCTGTTTTTT.

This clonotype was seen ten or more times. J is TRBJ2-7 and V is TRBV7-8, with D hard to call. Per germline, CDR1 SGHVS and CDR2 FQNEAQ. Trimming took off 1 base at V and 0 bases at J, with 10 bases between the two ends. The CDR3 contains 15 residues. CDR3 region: CASSLGGSRSYEQYF. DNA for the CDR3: TGTGCCAGCAGCTTAGGTGGCTCCCGCTCCTACGAGCAGTACTTC.

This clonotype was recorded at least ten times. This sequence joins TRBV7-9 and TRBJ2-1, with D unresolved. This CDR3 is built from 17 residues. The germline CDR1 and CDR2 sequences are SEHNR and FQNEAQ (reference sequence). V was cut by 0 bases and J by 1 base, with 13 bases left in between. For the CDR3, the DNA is TGTGCCAGCAGCTTAGCCGAGCGCCACGCATCCTACAATGAGCAGTTCTTC. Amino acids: CASSLAERHASYNEQFF.

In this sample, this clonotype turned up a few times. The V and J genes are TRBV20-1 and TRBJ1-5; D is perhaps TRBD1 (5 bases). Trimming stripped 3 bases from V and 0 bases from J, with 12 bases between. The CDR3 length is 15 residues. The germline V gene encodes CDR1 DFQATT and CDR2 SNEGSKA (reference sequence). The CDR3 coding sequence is TGCAGTGCTAGTGCCTCACAGGATAGCAATCAGCCCCAGCATTTT. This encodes CSASASQDSNQPQHF.

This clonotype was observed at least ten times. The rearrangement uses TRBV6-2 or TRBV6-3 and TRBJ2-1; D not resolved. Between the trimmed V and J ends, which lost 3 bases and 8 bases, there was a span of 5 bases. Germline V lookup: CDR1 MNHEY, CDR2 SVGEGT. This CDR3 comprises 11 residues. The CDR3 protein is CASSYWDEQFF. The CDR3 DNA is TGTGCCAGCAGTTATTGGGATGAGCAGTTCTTC.

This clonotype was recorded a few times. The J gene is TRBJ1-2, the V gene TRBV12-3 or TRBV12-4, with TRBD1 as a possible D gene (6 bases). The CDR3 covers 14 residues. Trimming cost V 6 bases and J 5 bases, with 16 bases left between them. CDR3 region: CASSHQGRNYGYTF. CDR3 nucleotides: TGTGCCAGCAGCCACCAGGGGAGGAATTATGGCTACACCTTC.

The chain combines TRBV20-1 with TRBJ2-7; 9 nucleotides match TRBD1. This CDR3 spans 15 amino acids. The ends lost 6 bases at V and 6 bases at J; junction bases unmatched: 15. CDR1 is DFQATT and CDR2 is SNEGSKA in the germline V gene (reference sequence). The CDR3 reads CSAGGGGTGSIEQYF. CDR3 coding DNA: TGCAGTGCCGGGGGAGGCGGGACAGGGTCGATCGAGCAGTACTTC.

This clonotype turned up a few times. The CDR3 bases are TGTGCCAGCAGTTACGGGAGGGTAAGCGGCGAGCAGTACTTC. This gives the protein CASSYGRVSGEQYF. The rearrangement joins TRBV6-2 or TRBV6-3 to TRBJ2-7, with 7 bases aligning to TRBD2. The CDR3 runs to 14 residues. Germline assignment: CDR1 MNHEY and CDR2 SVGEGT. Trimming took 2 bases from V and 6 from J; bases not matched to a gene: 7.

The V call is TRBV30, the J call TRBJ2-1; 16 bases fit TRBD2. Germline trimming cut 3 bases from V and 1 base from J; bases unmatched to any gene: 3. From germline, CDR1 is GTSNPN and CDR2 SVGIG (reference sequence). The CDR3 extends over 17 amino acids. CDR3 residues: CAWRGLAGGLSYNEQFF. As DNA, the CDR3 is TGTGCCTGGAGGGGACTAGCGGGAGGGTTATCCTACAATGAGCAGTTCTTC.

The CDR3 here is CASSFGEYNEQFF. CDR3 sequence (DNA): TGTGCCAGCAGTTTCGGAGAATACAATGAGCAGTTCTTC. The V call is TRBV6-2 or TRBV6-3, the J call TRBJ2-1; D is unclear. V gave up 4 bases and J gave up 4 bases, with 8 bases separating them. Germline CDR1 and CDR2: MNHEY and SVGEGT. This CDR3 contains 13 residues.

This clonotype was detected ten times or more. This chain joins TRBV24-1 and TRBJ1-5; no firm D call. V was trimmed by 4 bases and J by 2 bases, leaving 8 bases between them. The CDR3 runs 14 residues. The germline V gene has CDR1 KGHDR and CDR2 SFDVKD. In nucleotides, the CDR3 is TGTGCCACCAGTGAGGGAGGCGGCAATCAGCCCCAGCATTTT. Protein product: CATSEGGGNQPQHF.

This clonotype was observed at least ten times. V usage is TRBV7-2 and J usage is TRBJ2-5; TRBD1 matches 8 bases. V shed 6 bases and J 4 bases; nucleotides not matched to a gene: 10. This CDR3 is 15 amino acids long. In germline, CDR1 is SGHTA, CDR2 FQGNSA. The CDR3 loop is CASSSQGALGETQYF. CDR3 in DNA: TGTGCCAGCAGTTCCCAGGGGGCCCTTGGAGAGACCCAGTACTTC.

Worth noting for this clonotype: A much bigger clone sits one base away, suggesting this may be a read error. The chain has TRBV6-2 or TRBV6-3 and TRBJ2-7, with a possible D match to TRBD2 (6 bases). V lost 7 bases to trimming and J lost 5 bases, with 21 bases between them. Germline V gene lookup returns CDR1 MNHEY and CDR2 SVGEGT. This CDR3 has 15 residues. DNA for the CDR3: TGTGCCAGCAATCCCCCCCAGGGAGGAAAGGACGAGCAGTACTTC. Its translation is CASNPPQGGKDEQYF.

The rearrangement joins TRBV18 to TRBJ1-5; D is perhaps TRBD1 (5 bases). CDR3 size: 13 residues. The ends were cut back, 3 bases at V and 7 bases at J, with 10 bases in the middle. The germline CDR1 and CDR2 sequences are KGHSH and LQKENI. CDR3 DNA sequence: TGTGCCAGCTCACCCGGTAGGGACCAGCCCCAGCATTTT. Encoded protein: CASSPGRDQPQHF. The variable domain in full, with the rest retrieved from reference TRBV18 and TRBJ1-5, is NAGVMQNPRHLVRRRGQEARLRCSPMKGHSHVYWYRQLPEEGLKFMVYLQKENIIDESGMPKERFSAEFPKEGPSILRIQQVVRGDSAAYFCASSPGRDQPQHFGDGTRLSIL.

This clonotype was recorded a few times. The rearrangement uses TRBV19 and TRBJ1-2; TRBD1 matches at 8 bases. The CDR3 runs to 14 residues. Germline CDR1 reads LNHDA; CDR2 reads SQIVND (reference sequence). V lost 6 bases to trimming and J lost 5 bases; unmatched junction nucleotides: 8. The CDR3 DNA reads TGTGCCAGTAGCCCGGGACAGGCACTGTATGGCTACACCTTC. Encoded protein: CASSPGQALYGYTF.

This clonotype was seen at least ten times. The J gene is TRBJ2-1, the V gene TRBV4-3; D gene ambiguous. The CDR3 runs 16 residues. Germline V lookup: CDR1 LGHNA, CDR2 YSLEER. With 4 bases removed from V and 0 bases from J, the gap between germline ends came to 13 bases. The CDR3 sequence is CASSPDLGSSYNEQFF. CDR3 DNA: TGCGCCAGCAGCCCAGACTTGGGGTCCTCCTACAATGAGCAGTTCTTC.